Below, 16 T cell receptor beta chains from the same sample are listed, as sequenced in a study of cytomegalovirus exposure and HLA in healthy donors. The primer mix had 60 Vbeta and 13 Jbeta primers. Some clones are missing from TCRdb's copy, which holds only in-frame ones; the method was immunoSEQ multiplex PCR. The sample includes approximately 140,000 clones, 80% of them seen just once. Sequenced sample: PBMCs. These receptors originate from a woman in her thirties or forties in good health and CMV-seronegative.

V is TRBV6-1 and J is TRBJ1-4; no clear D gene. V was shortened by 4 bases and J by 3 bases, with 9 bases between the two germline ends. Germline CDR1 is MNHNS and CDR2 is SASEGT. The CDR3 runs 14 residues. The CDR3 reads CASSGGPSNEKLFF. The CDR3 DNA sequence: TGTGCCAGCAGTGGCGGCCCTTCTAATGAAAAACTGTTTTTT.

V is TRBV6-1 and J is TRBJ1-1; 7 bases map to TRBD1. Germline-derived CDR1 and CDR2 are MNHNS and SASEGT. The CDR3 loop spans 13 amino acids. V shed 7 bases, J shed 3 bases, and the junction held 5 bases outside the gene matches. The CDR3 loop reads CASKVGQYTEAFF. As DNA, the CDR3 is TGTGCCAGCAAGGTGGGACAGTACACTGAAGCTTTCTTT.

This chain's CDR3 is CASSPLWTSGGTDTQYF. The CDR3 DNA reads as TGTGCCAGCAGCCCCCTCTGGACTAGCGGGGGTACAGATACGCAGTATTTT. V and J are TRBV9 and TRBJ2-3; 13 nucleotides match TRBD2. Looked up from germline, CDR1 is SGDLS and CDR2 is YYNGEE. This CDR3 region has 17 residues. V was clipped by 4 bases and J by 3 bases; unmatched bases: 8.

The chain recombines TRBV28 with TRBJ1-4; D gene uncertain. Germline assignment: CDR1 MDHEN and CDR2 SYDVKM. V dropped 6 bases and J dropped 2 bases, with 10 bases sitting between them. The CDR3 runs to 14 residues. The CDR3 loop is CASRIGSTNEKLFF. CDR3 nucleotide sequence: TGTGCCAGCAGAATAGGGAGCACTAATGAAAAACTGTTTTTT.

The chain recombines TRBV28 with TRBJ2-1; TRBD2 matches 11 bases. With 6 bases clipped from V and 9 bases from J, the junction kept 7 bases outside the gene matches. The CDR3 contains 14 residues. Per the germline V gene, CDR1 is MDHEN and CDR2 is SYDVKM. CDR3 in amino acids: CASRPGTSGSEQFF. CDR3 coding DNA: TGTGCCAGCAGACCCGGGACTAGCGGAAGTGAGCAGTTCTTC.

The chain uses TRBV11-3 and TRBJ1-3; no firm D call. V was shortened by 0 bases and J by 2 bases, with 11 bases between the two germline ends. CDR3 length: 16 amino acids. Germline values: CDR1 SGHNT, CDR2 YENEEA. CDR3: CASSLDLRGPGNTIYF. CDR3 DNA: TGTGCCAGCAGCTTAGATCTACGAGGGCCTGGAAACACCATATATTTT.

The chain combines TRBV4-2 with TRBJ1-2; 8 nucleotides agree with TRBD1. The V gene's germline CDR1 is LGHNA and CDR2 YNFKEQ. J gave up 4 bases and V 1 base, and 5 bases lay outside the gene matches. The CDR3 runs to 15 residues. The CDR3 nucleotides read TGTGCCAGCAGCCAAGGTACAGGGGGATTCTATGGCTACACCTTC. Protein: CASSQGTGGFYGYTF.

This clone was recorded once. CDR3 DNA sequence: TGTGCCAGCAGTAGAAGATGGGACACAGGAGGCAATCAGCCCCAGCATTTT. Encoded protein: CASSRRWDTGGNQPQHF. The chain joins TRBV27 to TRBJ1-5; D may be TRBD1 (6 bases). CDR1 is MNHEY, CDR2 SMNVEV, per germline (reference sequence). With 5 bases removed from V and 2 bases from J, the gap between germline ends came to 19 bases. The CDR3 loop spans 17 amino acids.

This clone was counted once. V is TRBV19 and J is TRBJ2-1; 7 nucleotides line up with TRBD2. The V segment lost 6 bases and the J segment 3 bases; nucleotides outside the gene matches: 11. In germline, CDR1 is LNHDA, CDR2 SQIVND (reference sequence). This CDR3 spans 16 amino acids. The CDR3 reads CASSHQRDPFYNEQFF. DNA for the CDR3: TGTGCCAGTAGCCATCAGCGGGACCCTTTCTACAATGAGCAGTTCTTC.

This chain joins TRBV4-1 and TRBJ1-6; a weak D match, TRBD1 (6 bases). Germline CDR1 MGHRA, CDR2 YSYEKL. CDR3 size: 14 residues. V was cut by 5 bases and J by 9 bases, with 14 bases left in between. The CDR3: CASSDTGLSSPLHF. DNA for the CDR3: TGCGCCAGCAGCGATACAGGGCTCAGTTCACCCCTCCACTTT.

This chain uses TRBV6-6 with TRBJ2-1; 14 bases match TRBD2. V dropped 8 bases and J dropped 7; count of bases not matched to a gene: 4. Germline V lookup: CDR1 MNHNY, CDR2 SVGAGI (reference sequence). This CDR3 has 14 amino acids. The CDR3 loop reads CASGGTSGSNEQFF. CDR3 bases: TGTGCCAGCGGGGGGACTAGCGGGAGTAATGAGCAGTTCTTC.

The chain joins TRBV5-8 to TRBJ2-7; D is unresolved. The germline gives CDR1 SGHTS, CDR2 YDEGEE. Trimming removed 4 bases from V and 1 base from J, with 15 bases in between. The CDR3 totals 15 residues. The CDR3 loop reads CASSRTAAPSYEQYF. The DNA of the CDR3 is TGTGCCAGCAGCCGTACAGCCGCCCCATCCTACGAGCAGTACTTC.

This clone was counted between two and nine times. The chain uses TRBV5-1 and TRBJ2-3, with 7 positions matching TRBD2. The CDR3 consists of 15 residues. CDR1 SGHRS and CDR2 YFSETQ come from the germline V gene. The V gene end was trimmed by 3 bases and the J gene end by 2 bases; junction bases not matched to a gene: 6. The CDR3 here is CASSWGAGLTDTQYF. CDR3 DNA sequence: TGCGCCAGCAGCTGGGGAGCGGGGCTCACAGATACGCAGTATTTT.

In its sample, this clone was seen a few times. CDR3: CASSLGPGQVAFF. CDR3 DNA: TGTGCCAGCAGCTTAGGACCGGGACAGGTAGCTTTCTTT. The V and J genes are TRBV11-2 and TRBJ1-1, with 8 bases identical to TRBD1. The ends lost 1 base at V and 10 bases at J; junction bases unmatched: 5. The CDR3 contains 13 residues. Germline V gene lookup returns CDR1 SGHAT and CDR2 FQNNGV.

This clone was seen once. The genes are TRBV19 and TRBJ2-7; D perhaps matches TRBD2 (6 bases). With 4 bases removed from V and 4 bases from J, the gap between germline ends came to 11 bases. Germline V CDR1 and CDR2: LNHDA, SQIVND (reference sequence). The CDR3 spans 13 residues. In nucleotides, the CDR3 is TGTGCCAGTAGTACCGGGAGAAGTTACGAGCAGTACTTC. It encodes CASSTGRSYEQYF.

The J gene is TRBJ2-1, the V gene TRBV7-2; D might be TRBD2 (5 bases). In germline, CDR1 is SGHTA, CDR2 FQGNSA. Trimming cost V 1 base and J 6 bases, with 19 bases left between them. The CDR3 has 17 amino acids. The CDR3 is CASSLDDLAVFSNEQFF. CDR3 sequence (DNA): TGTGCCAGCAGCTTAGATGATCTAGCAGTGTTTTCCAATGAGCAGTTCTTC.